These 9 T cell receptor beta chains were all obtained from the same sample, sequenced in a study of blood T cell repertoires in COVID-19. Produced via immunoSEQ multiplex PCR; TCRdb's table is partial and in-frame only. The table has hundreds of thousands of clones, more than 70% seen once. Sequencing used peripheral blood. All receptors come from a middle-aged woman who had recovered from COVID-19.

The rearrangement uses TRBV7-2 and TRBJ1-4; TRBD1 is a possible D gene (6 bases). CDR3 length equals 18 residues. Germline CDR1 is SGHTA and CDR2 is FQGNSA. V gave up 5 bases and J gave up 7 bases, with 26 bases separating them. CDR3 coding DNA: TGTGCCAGCAGCCTTCGGGGGGCATTCGAGACGGTCGGTGAAAAACTGTTTTTT. It yields the protein CASSLRGAFETVGEKLFF.

The chain combines TRBV5-5 with TRBJ1-3, with D perhaps matching TRBD1 (6 bases). Germline V gene sequence: CDR1 SGHKS, CDR2 YYEKEE (reference sequence). V lost 4 bases, J lost 0 bases, and 11 bases lay in between. This CDR3 region has 15 residues. The DNA for the CDR3 is TGTGCCAGCAGCGGGAGGGGGGCCTCTGGAAACACCATATATTTT. It yields the protein CASSGRGASGNTIYF.

The chain has TRBV18 and TRBJ1-5; 7 nucleotides line up with TRBD1. Germline CDR1 KGHSH, CDR2 LQKENI. The trim removed 2 bases at V and 6 bases at J, leaving 7 bases unmatched. The CDR3 is 15 amino acids. This chain's CDR3 is CASSPSVSGGQPQHF. The CDR3 DNA sequence: TGTGCCAGCTCACCAAGCGTCTCAGGGGGTCAGCCCCAGCATTTT.

The genes are TRBV7-9 and TRBJ2-3, with D tentatively TRBD1 (5 bases). This CDR3 contains 15 residues. Trimming pared 10 bases from V and 8 bases from J, leaving 25 bases between. CDR1 SEHNR and CDR2 FQNEAQ come from the germline V gene (reference sequence). CDR3 in DNA: TGTGCCACTCCCCCCAGTACAGGTTTCACCCCTACGCAGTATTTT. Translated: CATPPSTGFTPTQYF.

In DNA form, the CDR3 reads TGTGCCACCACCGGGGGAAGCTCCTACAATGAGCAGTTCTTC. Translation gives CATTGGSSYNEQFF. This rearrangement joins TRBV10-3 to TRBJ2-1; the D gene is possibly TRBD2 (6 bases). V lost 10 bases to trimming and J lost 0 bases, with 13 bases between them. This CDR3 has 14 residues. The germline CDR1 and CDR2 sequences are ENHRY and SYGVKD.

This clone came up once. The chain carries TRBV19 and TRBJ2-5; no firm D call. Per the germline V gene, CDR1 is LNHDA and CDR2 is SQIVND (reference sequence). The CDR3 totals 13 residues. The V and J ends lost 4 bases and 0 bases respectively, with 6 bases between them. The CDR3 reads CASSSRYQETQYF. The CDR3 DNA is TGTGCCAGTAGTAGTCGGTACCAAGAGACCCAGTACTTC.

The V gene is TRBV7-2, the J gene TRBJ2-1; 7 positions agree with TRBD2. The germline gives CDR1 SGHTA, CDR2 FQGNSA. The CDR3 loop spans 15 amino acids. The ends lost 2 bases at V and 10 bases at J; junction bases unmatched: 11. The CDR3 nucleotides are TGTGCCAGCAGCTTATTGGGAGGGTGGGCGCGCGAGCAGTTCTTC. Residues: CASSLLGGWAREQFF.

J is TRBJ1-1 and V is TRBV30; 8 bases are shared with TRBD1. Germline V gives CDR1 GTSNPN, CDR2 SVGIG (reference sequence). The CDR3 is 16 residues long. The V segment lost 0 bases and the J segment 6 bases; nucleotides outside the gene matches: 12. The CDR3 loop is CAWSVIFRGRGAEAFF. The CDR3 DNA is TGTGCCTGGAGTGTAATTTTCAGGGGGCGAGGGGCTGAAGCTTTCTTT.

This clone was recorded once. The V call is TRBV7-2, the J call TRBJ2-3, with TRBD2 as a possible D gene (6 bases). The CDR3 has 15 residues. Per the germline V gene, CDR1 is SGHTA and CDR2 is FQGNSA. V dropped 5 bases and J dropped 2 bases, with 14 bases sitting between them. The CDR3 sequence is CASSLKAGITDTQYF. The CDR3 DNA follows: TGTGCCAGCAGCCTGAAAGCGGGCATCACAGATACGCAGTATTTT.